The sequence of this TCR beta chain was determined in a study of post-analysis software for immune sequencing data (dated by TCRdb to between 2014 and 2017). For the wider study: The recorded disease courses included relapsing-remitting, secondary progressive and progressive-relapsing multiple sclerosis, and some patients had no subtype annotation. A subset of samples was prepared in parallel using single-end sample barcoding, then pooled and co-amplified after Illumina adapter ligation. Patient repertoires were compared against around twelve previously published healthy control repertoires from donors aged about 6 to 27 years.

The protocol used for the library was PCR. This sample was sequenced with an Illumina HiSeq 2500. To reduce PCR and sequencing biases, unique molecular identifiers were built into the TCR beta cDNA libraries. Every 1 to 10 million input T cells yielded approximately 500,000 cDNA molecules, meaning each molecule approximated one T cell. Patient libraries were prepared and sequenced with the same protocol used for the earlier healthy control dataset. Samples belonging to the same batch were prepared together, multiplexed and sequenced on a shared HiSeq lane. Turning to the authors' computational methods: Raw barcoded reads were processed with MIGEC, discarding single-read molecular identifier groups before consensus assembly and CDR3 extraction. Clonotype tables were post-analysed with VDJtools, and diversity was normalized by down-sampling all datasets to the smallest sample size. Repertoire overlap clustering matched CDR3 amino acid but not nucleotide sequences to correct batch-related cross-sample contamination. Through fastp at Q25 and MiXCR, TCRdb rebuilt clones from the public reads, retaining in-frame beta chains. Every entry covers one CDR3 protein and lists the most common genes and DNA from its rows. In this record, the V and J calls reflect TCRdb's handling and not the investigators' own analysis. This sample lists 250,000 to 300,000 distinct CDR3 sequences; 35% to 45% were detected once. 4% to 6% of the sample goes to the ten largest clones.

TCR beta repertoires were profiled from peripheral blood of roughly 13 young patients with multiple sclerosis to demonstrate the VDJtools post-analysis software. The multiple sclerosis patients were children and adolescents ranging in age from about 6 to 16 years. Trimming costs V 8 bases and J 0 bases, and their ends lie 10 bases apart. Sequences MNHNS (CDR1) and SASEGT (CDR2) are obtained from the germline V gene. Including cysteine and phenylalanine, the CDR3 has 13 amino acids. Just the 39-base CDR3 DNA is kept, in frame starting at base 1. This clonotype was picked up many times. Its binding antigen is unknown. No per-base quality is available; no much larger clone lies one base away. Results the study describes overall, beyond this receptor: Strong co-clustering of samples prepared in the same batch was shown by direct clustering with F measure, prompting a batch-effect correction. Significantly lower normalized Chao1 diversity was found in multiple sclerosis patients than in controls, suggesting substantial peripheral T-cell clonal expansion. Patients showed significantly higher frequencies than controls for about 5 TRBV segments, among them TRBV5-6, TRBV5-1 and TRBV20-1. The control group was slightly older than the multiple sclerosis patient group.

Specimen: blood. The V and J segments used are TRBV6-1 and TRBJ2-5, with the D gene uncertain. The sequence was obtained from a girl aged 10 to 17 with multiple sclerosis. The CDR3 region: CASGVMYQETQYF. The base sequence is TGTGCCAGCGGGGTGATGTACCAAGAGACCCAGTACTTC.